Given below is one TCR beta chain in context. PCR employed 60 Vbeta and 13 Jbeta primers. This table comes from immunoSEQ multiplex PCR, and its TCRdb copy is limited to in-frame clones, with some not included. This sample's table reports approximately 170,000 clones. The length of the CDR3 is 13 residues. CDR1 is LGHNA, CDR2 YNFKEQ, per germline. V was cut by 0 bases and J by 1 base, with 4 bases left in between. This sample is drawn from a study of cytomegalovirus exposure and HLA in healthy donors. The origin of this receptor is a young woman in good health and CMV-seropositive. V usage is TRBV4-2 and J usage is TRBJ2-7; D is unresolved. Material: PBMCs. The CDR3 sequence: CASSQDQSYEQYF. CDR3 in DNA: TGTGCCAGCAGCCAAGACCAATCCTACGAGCAGTACTTC.